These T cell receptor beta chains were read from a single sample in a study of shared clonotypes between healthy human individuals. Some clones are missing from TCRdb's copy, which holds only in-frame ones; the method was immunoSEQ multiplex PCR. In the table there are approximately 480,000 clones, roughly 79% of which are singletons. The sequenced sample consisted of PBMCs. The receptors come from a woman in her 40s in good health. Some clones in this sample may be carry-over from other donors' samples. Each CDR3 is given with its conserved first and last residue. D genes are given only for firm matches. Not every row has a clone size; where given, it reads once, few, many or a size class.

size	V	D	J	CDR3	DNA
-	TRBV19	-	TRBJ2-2	CASSSGRTGELFF	TGTGCCAGTAGTAGCGGTCGGACCGGGGAGCTGTTTTTT
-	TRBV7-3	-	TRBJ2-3	CASSLRLEGAADTQYF	TGTGCCAGCAGCTTACGGCTGGAGGGAGCGGCAGATACGCAGTATTTT
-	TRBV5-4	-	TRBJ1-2	CASSLEAGNYGYTF	TGTGCCAGCAGCTTGGAGGCAGGGAATTATGGCTACACCTTC
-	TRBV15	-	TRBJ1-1	CATSRPPRGTEAFF	TGTGCCACCAGCAGACCCCCGCGGGGCACTGAAGCTTTCTTT
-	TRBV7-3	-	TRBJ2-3	CASSRPTDTQYF	TGTGCCAGCAGCAGGCCCACAGATACGCAGTATTTT
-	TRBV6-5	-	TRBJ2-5	CATARRDPRRETQYF	TGTGCCACCGCCAGGCGGGACCCGAGGCGGGAGACCCAGTACTTC
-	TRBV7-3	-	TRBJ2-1	CASSSGSHNEQFF	TGTGCCAGCAGCTCAGGCTCTCACAATGAGCAGTTCTTC
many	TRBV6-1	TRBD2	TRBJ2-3	CASLRTSGVLTQYF	TGTGCCAGCTTACGGACTAGCGGGGTGTTGACGCAGTATTTT
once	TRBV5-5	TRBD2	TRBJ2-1	CASSLRLGRGNEQFF	TGTGCCAGCAGCTTGCGGTTAGGGAGGGGCAATGAGCAGTTCTTC
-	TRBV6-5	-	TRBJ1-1	CASSYRPAQTEAFF	TGTGCCAGCAGCTACAGGCCCGCCCAAACTGAAGCTTTCTTT
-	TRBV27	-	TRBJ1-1	CASSSWGVDSEAFF	TGTGCCAGCAGTTCGTGGGGGGTAGATTCTGAAGCTTTCTTT
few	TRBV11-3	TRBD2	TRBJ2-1	CASSLGAGAAEQFF	TGTGCCAGCAGCTTAGGGGCGGGAGCCGCCGAGCAGTTCTTC
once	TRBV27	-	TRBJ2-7	CASSSPDRPYEQYF	TGTGCCAGCAGTTCTCCCGACAGGCCCTACGAGCAGTACTTC
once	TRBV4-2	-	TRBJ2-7	CASSRSLGGTAYEQYF	TGTGCCAGCAGCCGATCCCTCGGGGGGACAGCCTACGAGCAGTACTTC
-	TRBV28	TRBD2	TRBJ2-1	CASSRPASGNNEQFF	TGTGCCAGCAGTCGGCCGGCTAGCGGGAACAATGAGCAGTTCTTC
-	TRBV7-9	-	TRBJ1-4	CASSLESEKLFF	TGTGCCAGCAGCTTAGAAAGTGAAAAACTGTTTTTT
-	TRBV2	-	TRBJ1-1	CASSEGPMNTEAFF	TGTGCCAGCAGTGAAGGGCCGATGAACACTGAAGCTTTCTTT
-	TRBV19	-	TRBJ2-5	CASSTDSETPVGTQYF	TGTGCCAGTAGCACGGATTCAGAGACCCCGGTCGGGACCCAGTACTTC
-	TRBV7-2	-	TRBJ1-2	CASSWPGHPDFYGYTF	TGTGCCAGCAGCTGGCCGGGACATCCGGACTTCTATGGCTACACCTTC
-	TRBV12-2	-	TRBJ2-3	CASRFECGRGERTDTQYF	TGTGCAAGTCGCTTTGAGTGCGGGAGAGGGGAGCGCACAGATACGCAGTATTTT
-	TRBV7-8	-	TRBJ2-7	CASSLATEQYF	TGTGCCAGCAGCTTAGCGACCGAGCAGTACTTC
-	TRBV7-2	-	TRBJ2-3	CASSLSVSQYF	TGTGCCAGCAGCTTATCAGTGTCGCAGTATTTT
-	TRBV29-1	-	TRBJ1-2	CSVEDDLDSNYGYTF	TGCAGCGTTGAAGATGACCTGGACAGCAACTATGGCTACACCTTC
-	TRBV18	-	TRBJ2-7	CASSPPARTGEQYF	TGTGCCAGCTCACCACCGGCTAGAACGGGCGAGCAGTACTTC
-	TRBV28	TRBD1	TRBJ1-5	CASSKGDRDFRPQHF	TGTGCCAGCAGTAAAGGGGACAGGGACTTTCGGCCCCAGCATTTT
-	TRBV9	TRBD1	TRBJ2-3	CASSSRQGLTDTQYF	TGTGCCAGCAGCTCCCGACAGGGCCTCACAGATACGCAGTATTTT
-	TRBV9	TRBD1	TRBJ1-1	CASSVGMGQGGIGTEAFF	TGTGCCAGCAGCGTAGGGATGGGACAGGGAGGAATCGGCACTGAAGCTTTCTTT
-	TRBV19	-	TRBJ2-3	CASSNTGEADTQYF	TGTGCCAGTAGTAACACAGGGGAGGCAGATACGCAGTATTTT
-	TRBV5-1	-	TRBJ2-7	CASSWSGNYEQYF	TGCGCCAGCAGCTGGAGCGGAAACTACGAGCAGTACTTC
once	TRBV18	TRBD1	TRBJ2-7	CASSMTGLEYEQYF	TGTGCCAGCTCAATGACAGGGTTAGAGTACGAGCAGTACTTC
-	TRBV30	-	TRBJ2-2	CAWSVGDTGELFF	TGTGCCTGGAGTGTTGGAGACACCGGGGAGCTGTTTTTT
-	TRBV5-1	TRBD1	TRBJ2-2	CASSGRDSNTGELFF	TGCGCCAGCAGCGGACGGGACAGCAACACCGGGGAGCTGTTTTTT
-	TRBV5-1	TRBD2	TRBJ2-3	CASSAGTSALTDTQYF	TGCGCCAGCAGCGCAGGGACTAGCGCCCTCACAGATACGCAGTATTTT
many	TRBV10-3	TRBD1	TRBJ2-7	CAISELQGVWEQYF	TGTGCCATCAGTGAACTACAGGGGGTATGGGAGCAGTACTTC
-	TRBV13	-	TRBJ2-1	CASSLVGVELNNEQFF	TGTGCCAGCAGCTTAGTCGGGGTTGAGCTGAACAATGAGCAGTTCTTC
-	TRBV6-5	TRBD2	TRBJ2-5	CASSYSSGRAGETQYF	TGTGCCAGCAGTTACTCCAGCGGGAGGGCGGGGGAGACCCAGTACTTC
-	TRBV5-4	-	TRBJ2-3	CASSPLSTDTQYF	TGTGCCAGCAGCCCGCTTAGCACAGATACGCAGTATTTT
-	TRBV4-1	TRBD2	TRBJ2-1	CASSLQLLAGANEQFF	TGCGCCAGCAGCCTCCAACTTCTAGCGGGAGCTAATGAGCAGTTCTTC
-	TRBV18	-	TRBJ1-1	CASSPLAEAFF	TGTGCCAGCTCACCCCTCGCTGAAGCTTTCTTT
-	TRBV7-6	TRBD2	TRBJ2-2	CASSLGTTSGRPGTPGELFF	TGTGCCAGCAGCTTAGGGACGACTAGCGGGAGGCCAGGGACACCCGGGGAGCTGTTTTTT
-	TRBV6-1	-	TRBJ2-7	CASSEQGNHYEQYF	TGTGCCAGCAGTGAACAGGGGAATCACTACGAGCAGTACTTC
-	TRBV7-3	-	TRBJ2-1	CASSLLAEAAPYNEQFF	TGTGCCAGCAGCCTCCTCGCGGAGGCCGCTCCCTACAATGAGCAGTTCTTC